The T cell receptor (beta chain) under discussion was sequenced for a study of post-analysis software for immune sequencing data. Study-wide findings and caveats: Higher frequency in patients than in controls was seen for about five TRBV segments, with TRBV5-6, TRBV5-1 and TRBV20-1 among them.

V lost 4 bases and J lost 3, with 10 bases in between. CDR3 size: 14 residues. CDR1 MGHRA and CDR2 YSYEKL come from the germline V gene. Libraries were made from TCR beta cDNA, and they carried unique molecular identifiers. TCRdb re-called the PCR reads with MiXCR, one entry per CDR3 protein. The sample records around 710,000 distinct CDR3 sequences, 46% being singletons. Turning to this clonotype: Its specificity is unknown.

The sequence was collected from a girl between 10 and 17 years old with multiple sclerosis. The sample consisted of blood. The rearrangement joins TRBV4-1 to TRBJ1-5, with D possibly TRBD1 on 5 matching bases. DNA of the CDR3: TGCGCCAGCAGCCCCGGACACCTCAATCAGCCCCAGCATTTT. This translates into CASSPGHLNQPQHF.